The 19 T cell receptor beta chains presented below share a single source sample, sequenced in a study of cytomegalovirus exposure and HLA in healthy donors. The study ran its PCR with 60 Vbeta and 13 Jbeta primers. Method: immunoSEQ multiplex PCR; TCRdb's copy keeps in-frame clones and lacks some. The table has 250,000 to 350,000 clones, 80% seen once. Sequenced input: PBMCs. The receptors here all came from a girl aged 2 to 10 in good health and CMV-seronegative.

This chain connects TRBV4-1 to TRBJ1-2; TRBD1 aligns across 9 bases. Germline V lookup: CDR1 MGHRA, CDR2 YSYEKL. The J segment lost 0 bases and the V segment lost 4 bases, leaving 3 bases of the junction unmatched. The CDR3 is 15 residues long. CDR3: CASSPGQGTNYGYTF. The CDR3 nucleotides read TGCGCCAGCAGCCCCGGACAGGGGACTAACTATGGCTACACCTTC.

The rearrangement links TRBV6-6 to TRBJ1-5, with D tentatively TRBD1 (6 bases). The CDR3 sequence is 16 residues long. Trimming left V 0 bases short and J 3 bases short, with 12 bases between. Germline CDR1 reads MNHNY; CDR2 reads SVGAGI (reference sequence). CDR3 region: CASSYSNRVPNQPQHF. The CDR3 DNA sequence: TGTGCCAGCAGTTACTCGAACAGGGTGCCCAATCAGCCCCAGCATTTT.

The chain has TRBV11-3 and TRBJ2-3; TRBD2 aligns across 7 bases. Per the germline V gene, CDR1 is SGHNT and CDR2 is YENEEA. J was trimmed by 3 bases and V by 5 bases; bases with no gene match: 11. The CDR3 consists of 16 residues. CDR3 DNA sequence: TGTGCCAGCAGCACTGGACTAGGCGGGATAACAGATACGCAGTATTTT. This codes for CASSTGLGGITDTQYF.

This clone was observed a single time. V gene TRBV11-2 combines with J gene TRBJ2-7, with D possibly being TRBD1 (6 bases). Trimming left V 0 bases short and J 4 bases short, with 13 bases between. CDR1 is SGHAT and CDR2 is FQNNGV in the germline V gene. The CDR3 is made up of 15 amino acids. CDR3: CASSLEIGDIYEQYF. The CDR3 nucleotides are TGTGCCAGCAGCTTAGAGATAGGGGACATTTACGAGCAGTACTTC.

V and J are TRBV6-4 and TRBJ2-7, with TRBD2 matching over 7 bases. J was trimmed by 3 bases and V by 4 bases; bases with no gene match: 3. This CDR3 is built from 13 residues. CDR1 and CDR2 (germline): MRHNA, SNTAGT. In nucleotides, the CDR3 is TGTGCCAGCAGTGTTGCTAGCGGCTACGAGCAGTACTTC. It specifies CASSVASGYEQYF.

This clone was seen a single time. The V and J genes are TRBV7-8 and TRBJ2-3; 7 bases fit TRBD2. Germline assignment: CDR1 SGHVS and CDR2 FQNEAQ. J lost 5 bases, V lost 1 base, and 6 bases had no gene match. This CDR3 is built from 15 residues. The CDR3 reads CASSLGGGGRDTQYF. DNA of the CDR3: TGTGCCAGCAGCTTAGGCGGGGGAGGCAGAGATACGCAGTATTTT.

The J gene is TRBJ1-1, the V gene TRBV10-3; D is perhaps TRBD1 (6 bases). V gave up 3 bases and J gave up 1 base, with 9 bases separating them. This CDR3 spans 14 amino acids. Germline CDR1 ENHRY, CDR2 SYGVKD. CDR3 sequence reads: CAISERGRNTEAFF. CDR3 bases: TGTGCCATCAGTGAAAGGGGGAGGAACACTGAAGCTTTCTTT.

This rearrangement joins TRBV4-2 to TRBJ2-7; TRBD1 matches at 8 bases. The junction had 6 bases not matched to a gene; V was cut back by 3 bases and J by 5 bases. The germline CDR1 and CDR2 sequences are LGHNA and YNFKEQ. The CDR3 consists of 14 residues. CDR3 in DNA: TGTGCCAGCAGCCAGTCACGACAGGGGAACGAGCAGTACTTC. Translation: CASSQSRQGNEQYF.

This chain connects TRBV7-6 to TRBJ2-3; no definite D call. The CDR3 spans 14 residues. CDR1 is SGHVS, CDR2 FNYEAQ, per germline. V was shortened by 5 bases and J by 0 bases, with 9 bases between the two germline ends. CDR3 coding DNA: TGTGCCAGCAGCCGAATTACTAGCACAGATACGCAGTATTTT. This encodes CASSRITSTDTQYF.

The rearrangement uses TRBV7-6 and TRBJ1-1; D possibly corresponds to TRBD1 (6 bases). The CDR3 is 14 residues long. In germline, CDR1 is SGHVS, CDR2 FNYEAQ. Trimming shortened V by 5 bases and J by 0 bases, and 10 bases separated the two germline ends. CDR3 sequence: CASSQQGLNTEAFF. CDR3 bases: TGTGCCAGCAGCCAACAGGGCCTGAACACTGAAGCTTTCTTT.

The chain couples TRBV5-1 to TRBJ2-7, with 10 bases aligning to TRBD2. V lost 4 bases and J lost 4; bases outside the gene matches: 5. Germline loops: CDR1 SGHRS, CDR2 YFSETQ. This CDR3 is 14 amino acids long. DNA of the CDR3: TGCGCCAGCAGCACTAGCGGGAATCTATACGAGCAGTACTTC. Translation gives CASSTSGNLYEQYF.

The rearrangement joins TRBV2 to TRBJ1-5; 9 bases line up with TRBD1. V was clipped by 4 bases and J by 0 bases; unmatched bases: 7. There are 17 residues in the CDR3. CDR1 is SNHLY, CDR2 FYNNEI, per germline. As DNA, the CDR3 is TGTGCCAGCAGTGTCGAGACAGGGGGGACTAGCAATCAGCCCCAGCATTTT. This sequence encodes CASSVETGGTSNQPQHF.

This chain joins TRBV9 and TRBJ2-1, with D maybe TRBD2 (6 bases). The germline V and J ends were trimmed by 2 bases and 3 bases, with 9 bases remaining between them. Looked up from germline, CDR1 is SGDLS and CDR2 is YYNGEE. The CDR3 spans 14 residues. The CDR3 region has the DNA TGTGCCAGCAGCGTCGGTAGCGGCTACAATGAGCAGTTCTTC. Translation: CASSVGSGYNEQFF.

This sequence joins TRBV28 and TRBJ2-1; the D gene is possibly TRBD2 (5 bases). The CDR3 loop spans 17 amino acids. CDR1 and CDR2 from the germline V gene are MDHEN and SYDVKM. Trimming cost V 1 base and J 5 bases, with 18 bases left between them. The CDR3 DNA reads TGTGCCAGCAGTTTATTGAGGGAAAGTTTAAATAACAATGAGCAGTTCTTC. Protein: CASSLLRESLNNNEQFF.

The chain is built from TRBV7-3 and TRBJ2-2; D uncertain. This CDR3 contains 15 residues. In germline, CDR1 is SGHTA, CDR2 FQGTGA. V lost 2 bases, J lost 4 bases, and 11 bases lay in between. The CDR3 nucleotides read TGTGCCAGCAGCTTAGCGCTACCCCCCACCGGGGAGCTGTTTTTT. Amino acid sequence: CASSLALPPTGELFF.

The chain carries TRBV5-4 and TRBJ2-5, with TRBD2 matching over 8 bases. CDR1 is SGHNT, CDR2 YYREEE, per germline (reference sequence). The CDR3 sequence is 14 residues long. The trim removed 6 bases at V and 5 bases at J, leaving 9 bases unmatched. The DNA of the CDR3 is TGTGCCAGCACCATTGGGACTAGGTCGGAGACCCAGTACTTC. Residues: CASTIGTRSETQYF.

This clone has only a few counts. This chain joins TRBV5-1 and TRBJ1-5, with 10 bases aligning to TRBD1. V trimming: 4 bases; J trimming: 6 bases; junction bases outside the gene matches: 4. Germline V gene sequence: CDR1 SGHRS, CDR2 YFSETQ. CDR3 length: 14 residues. The CDR3, as DNA: TGCGCCAGCAGCGCGGGACAGGGGACTCAGCCCCAGCATTTT. The encoded protein is CASSAGQGTQPQHF.

The chain carries TRBV2 and TRBJ2-7, with D perhaps TRBD2 (7 bases). V was cut by 9 bases and J by 5 bases, with 17 bases left in between. The CDR3 has 13 amino acids. Germline V gene lookup returns CDR1 SNHLY and CDR2 FYNNEI. The CDR3 nucleotides read TGTGCCAGTCTTTTGGCGGGGGCGAACGAGCAGTACTTC. This translates into CASLLAGANEQYF.

This sequence joins TRBV6-5 and TRBJ2-7; TRBD1 aligns across 9 bases. Germline V CDR1 and CDR2: MNHEY, SVGAGI. Losses at the gene ends were 2 bases for V and 9 bases for J; bases not matched to a gene: 14. The CDR3 is 16 residues long. The DNA for the CDR3 is TGTGCCAGCAGTTACGGTCGGGACAGGGACCTTTTTGGGCAGTACTTC. Protein product: CASSYGRDRDLFGQYF.